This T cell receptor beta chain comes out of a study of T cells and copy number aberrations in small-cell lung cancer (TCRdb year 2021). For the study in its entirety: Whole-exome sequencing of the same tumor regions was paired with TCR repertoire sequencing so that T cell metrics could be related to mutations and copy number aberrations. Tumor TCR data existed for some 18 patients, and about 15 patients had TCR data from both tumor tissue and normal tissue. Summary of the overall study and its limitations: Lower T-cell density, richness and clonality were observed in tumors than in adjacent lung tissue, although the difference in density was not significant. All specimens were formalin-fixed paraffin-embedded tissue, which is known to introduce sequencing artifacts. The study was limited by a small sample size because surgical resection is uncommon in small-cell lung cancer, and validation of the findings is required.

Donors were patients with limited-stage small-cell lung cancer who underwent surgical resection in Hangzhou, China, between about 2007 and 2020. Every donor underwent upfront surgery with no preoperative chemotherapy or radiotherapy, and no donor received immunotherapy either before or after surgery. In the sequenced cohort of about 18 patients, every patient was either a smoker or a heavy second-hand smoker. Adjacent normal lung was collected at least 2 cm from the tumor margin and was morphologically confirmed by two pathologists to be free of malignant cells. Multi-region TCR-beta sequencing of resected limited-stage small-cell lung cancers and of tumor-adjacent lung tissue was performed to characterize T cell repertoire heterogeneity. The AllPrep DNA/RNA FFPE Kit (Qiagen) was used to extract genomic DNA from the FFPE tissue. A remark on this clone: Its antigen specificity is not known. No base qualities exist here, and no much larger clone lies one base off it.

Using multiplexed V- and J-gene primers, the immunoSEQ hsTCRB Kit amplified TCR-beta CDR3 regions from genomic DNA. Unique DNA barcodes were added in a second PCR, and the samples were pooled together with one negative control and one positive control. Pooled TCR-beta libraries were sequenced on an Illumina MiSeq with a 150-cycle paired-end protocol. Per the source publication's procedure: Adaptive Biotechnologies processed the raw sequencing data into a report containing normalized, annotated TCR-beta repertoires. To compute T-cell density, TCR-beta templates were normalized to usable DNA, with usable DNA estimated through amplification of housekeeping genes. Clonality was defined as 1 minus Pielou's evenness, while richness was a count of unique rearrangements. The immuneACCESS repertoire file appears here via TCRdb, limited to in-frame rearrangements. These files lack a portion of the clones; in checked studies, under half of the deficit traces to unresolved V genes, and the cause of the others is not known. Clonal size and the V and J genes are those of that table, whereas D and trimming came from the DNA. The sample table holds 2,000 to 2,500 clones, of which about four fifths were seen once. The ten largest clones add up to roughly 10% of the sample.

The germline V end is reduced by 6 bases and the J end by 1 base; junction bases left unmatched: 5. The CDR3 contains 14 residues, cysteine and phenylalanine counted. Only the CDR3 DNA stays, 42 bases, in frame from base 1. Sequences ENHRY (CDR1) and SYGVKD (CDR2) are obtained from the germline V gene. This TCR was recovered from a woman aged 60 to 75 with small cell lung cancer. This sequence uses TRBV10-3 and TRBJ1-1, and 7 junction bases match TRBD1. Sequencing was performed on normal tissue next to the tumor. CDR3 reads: CAIRGTERNTEAFF. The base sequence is TGTGCCATCAGGGGGACAGAGCGGAACACTGAAGCTTTCTTT.